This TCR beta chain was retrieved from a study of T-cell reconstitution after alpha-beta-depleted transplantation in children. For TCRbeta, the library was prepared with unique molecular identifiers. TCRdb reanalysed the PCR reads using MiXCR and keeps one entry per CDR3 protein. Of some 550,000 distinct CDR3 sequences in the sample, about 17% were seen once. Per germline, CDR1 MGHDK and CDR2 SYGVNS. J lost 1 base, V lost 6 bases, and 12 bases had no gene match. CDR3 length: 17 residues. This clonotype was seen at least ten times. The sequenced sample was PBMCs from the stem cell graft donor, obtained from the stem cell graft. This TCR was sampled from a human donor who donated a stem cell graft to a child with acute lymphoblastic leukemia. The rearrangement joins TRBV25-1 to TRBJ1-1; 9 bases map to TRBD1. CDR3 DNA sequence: TGTGCCAGCAGCGACAGGACAGGGGTCTTTGGGAACACTGAAGCTTTCTTT. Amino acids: CASSDRTGVFGNTEAFF.